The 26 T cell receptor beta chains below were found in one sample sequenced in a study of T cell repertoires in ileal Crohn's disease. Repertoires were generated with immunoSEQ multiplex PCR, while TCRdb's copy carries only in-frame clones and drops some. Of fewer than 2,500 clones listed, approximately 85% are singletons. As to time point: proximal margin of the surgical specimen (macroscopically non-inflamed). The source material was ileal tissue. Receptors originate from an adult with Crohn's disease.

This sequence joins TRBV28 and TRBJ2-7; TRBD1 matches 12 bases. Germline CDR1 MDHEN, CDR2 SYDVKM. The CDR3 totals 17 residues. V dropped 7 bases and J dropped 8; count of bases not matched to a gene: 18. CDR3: CASTLMGTGGDYVKQYF. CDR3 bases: TGTGCCAGCACCCTCATGGGGACAGGGGGCGACTATGTAAAGCAGTACTTC.

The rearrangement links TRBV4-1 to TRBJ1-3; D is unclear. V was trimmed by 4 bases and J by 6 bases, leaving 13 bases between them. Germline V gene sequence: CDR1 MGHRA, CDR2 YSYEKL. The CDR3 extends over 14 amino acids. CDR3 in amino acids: CASSPTDLLNTIYF. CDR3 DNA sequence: TGCGCCAGCAGCCCCACGGATCTACTAAACACCATATATTTT.

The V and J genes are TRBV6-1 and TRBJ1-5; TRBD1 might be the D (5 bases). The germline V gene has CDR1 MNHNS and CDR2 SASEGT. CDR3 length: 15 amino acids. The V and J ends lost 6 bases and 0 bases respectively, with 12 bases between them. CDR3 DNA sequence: TGTGCCAGCAGCGGGGGGGGAGTTAGCAATCAGCCCCAGCATTTT. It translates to CASSGGGVSNQPQHF.

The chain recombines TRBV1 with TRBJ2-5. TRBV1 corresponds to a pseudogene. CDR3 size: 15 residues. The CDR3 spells CTSRDARRPSWTQYF. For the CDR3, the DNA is TGCACCAGCAGGGACGCGCGTCGACCCTCCTGGACCCAGTACTTC.

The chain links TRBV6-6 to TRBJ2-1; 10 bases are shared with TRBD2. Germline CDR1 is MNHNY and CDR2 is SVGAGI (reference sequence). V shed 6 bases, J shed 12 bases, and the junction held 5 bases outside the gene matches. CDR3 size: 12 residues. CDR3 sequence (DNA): TGTGCCAGCAGGCTAGCGGGGGCAGCGCAGTTCTTC. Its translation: CASRLAGAAQFF.

This CDR3 reads CASSRGGATNEKLFF. The CDR3 DNA reads as TGTGCCAGCAGCCGAGGGGGGGCAACTAATGAAAAACTGTTTTTT. The V gene is TRBV27, the J gene TRBJ1-4, with TRBD1 as a possible D gene (6 bases). Germline V CDR1 and CDR2: MNHEY, SMNVEV (reference sequence). The V end was cut by 6 bases, the J end by 0 bases, with 11 bases between. This CDR3 is 15 amino acids long.

The CDR3 DNA reads TGTGCCAGCAGCCAAGATCTCGGACAGGCTTATGGCTACACCTTC. Its translation: CASSQDLGQAYGYTF. This sequence joins TRBV4-2 and TRBJ1-2; 7 bases are a match to TRBD1. The CDR3 totals 15 residues. Germline V gene data show CDR1 as LGHNA and CDR2 as YNFKEQ. Germline trimming cut 0 bases from V and 5 bases from J; bases unmatched to any gene: 6.

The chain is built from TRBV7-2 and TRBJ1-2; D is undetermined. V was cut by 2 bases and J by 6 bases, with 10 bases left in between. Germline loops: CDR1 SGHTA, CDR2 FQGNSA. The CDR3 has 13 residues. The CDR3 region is CASSLWGWDGYTF. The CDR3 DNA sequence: TGTGCCAGCAGCTTATGGGGTTGGGATGGCTACACCTTC.

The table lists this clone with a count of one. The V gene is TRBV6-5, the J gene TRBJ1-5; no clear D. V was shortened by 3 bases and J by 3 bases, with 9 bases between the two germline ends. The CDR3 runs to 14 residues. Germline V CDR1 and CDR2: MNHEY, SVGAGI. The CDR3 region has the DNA TGTGCCAGCAGTTATTTGGGCCACAATCAGCCCCAGCATTTT. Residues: CASSYLGHNQPQHF.

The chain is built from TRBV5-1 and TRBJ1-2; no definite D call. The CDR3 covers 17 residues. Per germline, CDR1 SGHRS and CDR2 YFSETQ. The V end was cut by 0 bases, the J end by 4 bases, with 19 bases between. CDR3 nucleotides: TGCGCCAGCAGCTTGGCCAATCCGCAGGCCGATATCTATGGCTACACCTTC. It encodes CASSLANPQADIYGYTF.

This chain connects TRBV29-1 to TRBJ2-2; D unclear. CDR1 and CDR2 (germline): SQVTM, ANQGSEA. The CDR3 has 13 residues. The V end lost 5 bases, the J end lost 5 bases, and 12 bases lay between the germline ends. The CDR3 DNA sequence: TGCAGCGTTCGGGCCCTGGGTACCGGGGAGCTGTTTTTT. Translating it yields CSVRALGTGELFF.

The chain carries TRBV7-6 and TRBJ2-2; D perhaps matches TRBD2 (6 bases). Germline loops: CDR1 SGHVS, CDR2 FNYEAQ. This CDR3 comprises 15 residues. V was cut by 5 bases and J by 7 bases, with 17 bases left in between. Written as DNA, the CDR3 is TGTGCCAGCAGCCCCGCTGGACTACCGGGCGGGGAGCTGTTTTTT. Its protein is CASSPAGLPGGELFF.

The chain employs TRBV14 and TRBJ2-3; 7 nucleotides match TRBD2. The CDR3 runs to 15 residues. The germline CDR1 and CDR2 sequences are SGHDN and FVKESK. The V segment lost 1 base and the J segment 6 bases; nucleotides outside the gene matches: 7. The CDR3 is CASSQVQAGSDTQYF. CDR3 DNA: TGTGCCAGCAGCCAAGTTCAAGCGGGATCGGATACGCAGTATTTT. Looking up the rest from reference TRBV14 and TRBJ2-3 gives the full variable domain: EAGVTQFPSHSVIEKGQTVTLRCDPISGHDNLYWYRRVMGKEIKFLLHFVKESKQDESGMPNNRFLAERTGGTYSTLKVQPAELEDSGVYFCASSQVQAGSDTQYFGPGTRLTVL.

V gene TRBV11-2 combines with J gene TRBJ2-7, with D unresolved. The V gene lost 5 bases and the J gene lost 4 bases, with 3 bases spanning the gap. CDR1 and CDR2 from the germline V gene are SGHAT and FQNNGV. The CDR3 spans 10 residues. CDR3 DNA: TGTGCCAGCAGCGGATACGAGCAGTACTTC. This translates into CASSGYEQYF.

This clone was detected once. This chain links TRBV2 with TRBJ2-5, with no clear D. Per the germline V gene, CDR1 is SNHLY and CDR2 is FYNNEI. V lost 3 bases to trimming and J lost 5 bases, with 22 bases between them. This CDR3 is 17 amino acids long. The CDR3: CASSDRFPQSTGETQYF. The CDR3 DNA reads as TGTGCCAGCAGTGATAGGTTCCCACAGAGCACCGGTGAGACCCAGTACTTC.

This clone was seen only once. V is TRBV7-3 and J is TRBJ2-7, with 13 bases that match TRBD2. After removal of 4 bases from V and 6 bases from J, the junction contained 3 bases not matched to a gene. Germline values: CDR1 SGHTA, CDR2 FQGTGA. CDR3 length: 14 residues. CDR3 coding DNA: TGTGCCAGCAGCTCACTAGCGGGAGGGCGCGAGCAGTACTTC. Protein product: CASSSLAGGREQYF.

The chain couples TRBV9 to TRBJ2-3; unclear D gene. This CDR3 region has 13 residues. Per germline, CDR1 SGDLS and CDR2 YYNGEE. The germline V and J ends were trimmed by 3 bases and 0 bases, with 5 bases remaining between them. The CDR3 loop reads CASSGGSTDTQYF. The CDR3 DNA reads TGTGCCAGCAGCGGGGGTAGCACAGATACGCAGTATTTT.

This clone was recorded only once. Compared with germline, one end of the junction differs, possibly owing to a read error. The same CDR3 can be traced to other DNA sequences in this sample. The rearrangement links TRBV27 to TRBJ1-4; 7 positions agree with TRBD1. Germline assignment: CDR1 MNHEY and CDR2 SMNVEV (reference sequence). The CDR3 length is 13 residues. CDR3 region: CASGEGASEKLFF. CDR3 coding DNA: TGCGCCAGCGGGGAGGGGGCTAGTGAAAAACTGTTTTTT.

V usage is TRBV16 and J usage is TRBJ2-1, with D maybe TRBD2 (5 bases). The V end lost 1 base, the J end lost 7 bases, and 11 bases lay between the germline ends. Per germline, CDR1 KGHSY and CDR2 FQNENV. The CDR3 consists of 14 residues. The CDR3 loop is CASSQFSPGNEQFF. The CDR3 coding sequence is TGTGCCAGCAGCCAATTCAGTCCGGGGAATGAGCAGTTCTTC.

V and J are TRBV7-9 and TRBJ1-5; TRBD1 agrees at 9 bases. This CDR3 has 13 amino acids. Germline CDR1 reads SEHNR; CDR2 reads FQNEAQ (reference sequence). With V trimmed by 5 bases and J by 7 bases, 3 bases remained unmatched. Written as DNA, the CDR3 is TGTGCCAGCAGCCGGACAGGGGAACAGCCCCAGCATTTT. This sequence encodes CASSRTGEQPQHF.

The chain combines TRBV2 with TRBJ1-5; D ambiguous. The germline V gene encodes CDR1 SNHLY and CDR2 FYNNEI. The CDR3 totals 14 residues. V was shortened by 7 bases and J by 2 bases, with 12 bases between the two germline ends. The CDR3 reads CASNPDGGNQPQHF. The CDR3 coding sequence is TGTGCCAGCAATCCGGACGGGGGCAATCAGCCCCAGCATTTT.

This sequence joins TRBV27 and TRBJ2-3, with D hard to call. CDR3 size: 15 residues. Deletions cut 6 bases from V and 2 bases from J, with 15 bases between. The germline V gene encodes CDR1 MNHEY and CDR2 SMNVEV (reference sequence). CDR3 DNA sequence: TGTGCCAGCAGCGATTTTAGAGGAAACACAGATACGCAGTATTTT. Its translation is CASSDFRGNTDTQYF.

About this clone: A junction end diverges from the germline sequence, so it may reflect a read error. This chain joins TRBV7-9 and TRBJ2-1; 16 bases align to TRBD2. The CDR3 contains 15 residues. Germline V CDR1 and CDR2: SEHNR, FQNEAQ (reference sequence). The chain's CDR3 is CASSPPGLAGGDEIF. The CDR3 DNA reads TGTGCCAGCAGCCCTCCGGGACTAGCGGGAGGGGACGAGATCTTC.

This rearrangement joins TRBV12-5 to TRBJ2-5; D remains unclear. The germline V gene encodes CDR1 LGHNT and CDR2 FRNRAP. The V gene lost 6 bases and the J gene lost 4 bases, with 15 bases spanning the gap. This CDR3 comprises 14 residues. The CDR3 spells CASGAPGPSETQYF. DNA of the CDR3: TGTGCTAGTGGCGCCCCCGGGCCATCAGAGACCCAGTACTTC.

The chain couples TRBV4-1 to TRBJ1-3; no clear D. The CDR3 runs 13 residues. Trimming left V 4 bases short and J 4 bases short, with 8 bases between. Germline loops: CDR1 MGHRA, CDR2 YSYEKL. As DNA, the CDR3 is TGCGCCAGCAGCCCCTCTGGCGGAAACACCATATATTTT. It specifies CASSPSGGNTIYF.

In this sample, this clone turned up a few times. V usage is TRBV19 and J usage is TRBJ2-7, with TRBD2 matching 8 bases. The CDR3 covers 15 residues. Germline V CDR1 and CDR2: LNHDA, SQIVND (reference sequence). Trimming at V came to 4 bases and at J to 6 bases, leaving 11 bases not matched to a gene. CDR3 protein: CASSTPNAAGGEQYF. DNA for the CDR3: TGTGCCAGTAGTACCCCGAATGCGGCGGGAGGCGAGCAGTACTTC.